The clone carrying this TCR beta chain has a count of ten or more. What it recognizes is unknown. Germline lookup yields CDR1 MDHEN and CDR2 SYDVKM. The CDR3 extends over 17 amino acids. V dropped 7 bases and J dropped 11; count of bases not matched to a gene: 20. These data belong to a study of cytotoxic CD8 clonotypes in ibrutinib-treated CLL. At the level of the study: Outcomes included 25 or so partial and 2 complete responses; after median approximately 70 months, approximately 15 stayed remitted and about 12 progressed.

Study observations and caveats: Clonality grew at ibrutinib response; at progression, it decreased back toward baseline.

Here immunoSEQ multiplex PCR was the method, and the copy in TCRdb shows in-frame clones only, minus some. This table holds roughly 160,000 clones, approximately 80% found once. The sample consisted of PBMCs, taken after 24 months of ibrutinib treatment. The chain couples TRBV28 to TRBJ2-4; TRBD1 matches 10 bases. The TCR sequence derives from a human donor with chronic lymphocytic leukemia. As DNA, the CDR3 is TGTGCCAGCACCTCTCTTCTTGGACAGGGGGATGGGTTCCTTCAGTACTTC. Encoded protein: CASTSLLGQGDGFLQYF.